This T cell receptor (beta chain) was obtained from a study of T cells in localized non-small cell lung cancer. This clone turned up a few times. The CDR3 spans 15 residues. Germline CDR1 is SQVTM and CDR2 is ANQGSEA. Germline trimming cut 6 bases from V and 5 bases from J; bases unmatched to any gene: 10. Here immunoSEQ multiplex PCR was the method, and the copy in TCRdb shows in-frame clones only, minus some. Of under 1,000 clones in the sample, approximately 32% were seen once. The chain joins TRBV29-1 to TRBJ2-5, with TRBD1 matching over 12 bases. The starting material was lung tumor tissue, obtained before any cancer treatment. This sequence was found in a female donor of 60 years or more with stage III squamous cell lung carcinoma. CDR3 sequence reads: CSVRGTGGVGETQYF. Written as DNA, the CDR3 is TGCAGCGTCAGAGGGACAGGGGGCGTAGGGGAGACCCAGTACTTC. The variable domain in full, completed from reference TRBV29-1 and TRBJ2-5, reads SAVISQKPSRDICQRGTSLTIQCQVDSQVTMMFWYRQQPGQSLTLIATANQGSEATYESGFVIDKFPISRPNLTFSTLTVSNMSPEDSSIYLCSVRGTGGVGETQYFGPGTRLLVL.